This TCR beta chain was obtained from a study of T cell responses to AZD1222 COVID-19 vaccine. At the level of the study: Second-dose groups at about 4 or about 12 weeks were pooled.

Measured with immunoSEQ multiplex PCR; TCRdb has only the in-frame clones, and not every one. This table has around 92,000 clones, 91% appearing once. This sequence originates from an adult in good health. Sequencing used peripheral blood, obtained on day 0 of AZD1222 vaccination.

The CDR3 region is CASSFSGTSGIEQYF. Written as DNA, the CDR3 is TGTGCCAGCAGCTTCAGTGGGACTAGCGGGATTGAGCAGTACTTC. This sequence joins TRBV7-8 and TRBJ2-7, with 13 bases lining up with TRBD2. Germline lookup yields CDR1 SGHVS and CDR2 FQNEAQ. CDR3 length: 15 residues. J gave up 7 bases and V 3 bases, and 6 bases lay outside the gene matches.